This T cell receptor beta chain was identified in a study of OX40 agonist ivuxolimab in advanced cancers. The CDR3 is made up of 13 amino acids. CDR1 and CDR2 from the germline V gene are ENHRY and SYGVKD. Deletions cut 0 bases from V and 8 bases from J, with 10 bases between. Points from the study as a whole: Near-lowest levels of clonal expansion characterized partial responders at 0.1-3.0 mg/kg. CD8+ T cells were the subset that, on average, had more expanded clones than CD4+.

Details on this clone: Its antigen is not identified.

The data were produced by immunoSEQ multiplex PCR, yet TCRdb's version contains in-frame clones alone and is incomplete. Found here are tens of thousands of clones, roughly 90% of them singletons; the top ten hold more than 8.5%. Material: CD4+ or CD8+ T cells sorted from blood, obtained in a trial of the OX40 agonist ivuxolimab. The chain combines TRBV10-3 with TRBJ1-1; possibly TRBD1 for D (6 bases). This receptor was taken from an adult with an advanced solid tumor such as melanoma, head and neck, liver or kidney cancer. The CDR3 sequence is CAISESGQIEAFF. The CDR3 DNA reads TGTGCCATCAGTGAGTCCGGACAGATCGAAGCTTTCTTT.